These T cell receptor beta chains were read from a single sample in a study of shared clonotypes between healthy human individuals. The protocol was immunoSEQ multiplex PCR, while the TCRdb copy is restricted to in-frame clones and leaves out a portion. The table has about 2 million clones, less than 95% seen once. Sequencing input: naive CD8+ T cells sorted from blood. Source of these receptors: a man in his late teens or twenties in good health. CDR3s include the opening cysteine and the closing phenylalanine or tryptophan. The D gene is left open where the match is weak. Some rows have no size entry. The others give once, few or many, or a class for an expanded clone.

v_gene: TRBV6-5
d_gene: .
abundance: .
j_gene: TRBJ2-7
CDR3aa: CASSYSAGTPSYEQYF
CDR3nt: TGTGCCAGCAGTTACTCTGCCGGGACGCCCTCCTACGAGCAGTACTTC

v_gene: TRBV27
d_gene: .
abundance: .
j_gene: TRBJ1-1
CDR3aa: CASSYTGSNTEAFF
CDR3nt: TGTGCCAGCAGCTACACAGGGTCGAACACTGAAGCTTTCTTT

v_gene: TRBV27
d_gene: .
abundance: .
j_gene: TRBJ2-6
CDR3aa: CASTSRTAFSGANVLTF
CDR3nt: TGTGCCAGTACTTCGAGGACAGCCTTCTCTGGGGCCAACGTCCTGACTTTC

v_gene: TRBV6-5
d_gene: .
abundance: .
j_gene: TRBJ1-3
CDR3aa: CASSYEGFSSGNTIYF
CDR3nt: TGTGCCAGCAGTTACGAGGGTTTTAGCTCTGGAAACACCATATATTTT

v_gene: TRBV4-2
d_gene: TRBD1
abundance: .
j_gene: TRBJ2-7
CDR3aa: CASSQEEVGQDSYEQYF
CDR3nt: TGTGCCAGCAGCCAAGAGGAAGTGGGACAGGACTCCTACGAGCAGTACTTC

v_gene: TRBV4-1
d_gene: .
abundance: .
j_gene: TRBJ2-7
CDR3aa: CASSQEQEGPLSYEQYF
CDR3nt: TGCGCCAGCAGCCAAGAGCAGGAGGGTCCGTTATCCTACGAGCAGTACTTC

v_gene: TRBV9
d_gene: .
abundance: once
j_gene: TRBJ2-5
CDR3aa: CASSVGNSDQYF
CDR3nt: TGTGCCAGCAGCGTAGGGAATTCGGACCAGTACTTC

v_gene: TRBV15
d_gene: .
abundance: .
j_gene: TRBJ1-3
CDR3aa: CATSRERDPTAGNTIYF
CDR3nt: TGTGCCACCAGCAGAGAACGGGACCCCACCGCTGGAAACACCATATATTTT

v_gene: TRBV27
d_gene: .
abundance: .
j_gene: TRBJ2-7
CDR3aa: CASLGPPGYEQYF
CDR3nt: TGTGCCAGCCTGGGACCCCCTGGCTACGAGCAGTACTTC

v_gene: TRBV9
d_gene: TRBD1
abundance: .
j_gene: TRBJ1-2
CDR3aa: CASSIGTGPGYGYTF
CDR3nt: TGTGCCAGCAGCATTGGGACAGGACCAGGGTATGGCTACACCTTC

v_gene: TRBV5-6
d_gene: .
abundance: .
j_gene: TRBJ2-7
CDR3aa: CASSLVPSDYEQYF
CDR3nt: TGTGCCAGCAGCTTAGTACCGTCAGATTACGAGCAGTACTTC

v_gene: TRBV4-3
d_gene: .
abundance: .
j_gene: TRBJ2-5
CDR3aa: CASSQSGQKEETQYF
CDR3nt: TGCGCCAGCAGCCAATCGGGGCAGAAAGAAGAGACCCAGTACTTC

v_gene: TRBV7-8
d_gene: .
abundance: .
j_gene: TRBJ2-7
CDR3aa: CASTAGFSYEQYF
CDR3nt: TGTGCCAGCACGGCGGGGTTCTCCTACGAGCAGTACTTC

v_gene: TRBV4-2
d_gene: TRBD2
abundance: .
j_gene: TRBJ2-1
CDR3aa: CASSQEGGLAGAGNEQFF
CDR3nt: TGTGCCAGCAGCCAAGAGGGGGGGTTAGCGGGAGCGGGCAATGAGCAGTTCTTC

v_gene: TRBV5-4
d_gene: TRBD2
abundance: .
j_gene: TRBJ2-2
CDR3aa: CASSFVAGGPVRTGELFF
CDR3nt: TGTGCCAGCAGCTTTGTAGCGGGGGGCCCCGTACGCACCGGGGAGCTGTTTTTT

v_gene: TRBV7-3
d_gene: .
abundance: .
j_gene: TRBJ2-2
CDR3aa: CASRSGLTGELFF
CDR3nt: TGTGCCAGCAGGTCGGGGCTTACCGGGGAGCTGTTTTTT

v_gene: TRBV14
d_gene: .
abundance: .
j_gene: TRBJ2-7
CDR3aa: CASSPEPSWSSYEQYF
CDR3nt: TGTGCCAGCAGCCCTGAACCCTCCTGGAGCTCCTACGAGCAGTACTTC

v_gene: TRBV6-1
d_gene: .
abundance: .
j_gene: TRBJ2-7
CDR3aa: CASSEFSLSSYEQYF
CDR3nt: TGTGCCAGCAGTGAATTCAGCCTAAGCTCCTACGAGCAGTACTTC

v_gene: TRBV6-1
d_gene: .
abundance: .
j_gene: TRBJ1-2
CDR3aa: CASSEAVVNYGYTF
CDR3nt: TGTGCCAGCAGTGAAGCTGTAGTGAACTATGGCTACACCTTC

v_gene: TRBV27
d_gene: TRBD1
abundance: .
j_gene: TRBJ2-7
CDR3aa: CASSQGQGIFAYEQYF
CDR3nt: TGTGCCAGCAGTCAGGGACAGGGAATATTTGCCTACGAGCAGTACTTC

v_gene: TRBV13
d_gene: .
abundance: .
j_gene: TRBJ2-5
CDR3aa: CASSYLNGGKETQYF
CDR3nt: TGTGCCAGCAGCTACCTAAACGGGGGTAAAGAGACCCAGTACTTC

v_gene: TRBV25-1
d_gene: .
abundance: .
j_gene: TRBJ2-1
CDR3aa: CATARVTLAYNEQFF
CDR3nt: TGTGCCACCGCAAGGGTCACGCTTGCCTACAATGAGCAGTTCTTC

v_gene: TRBV5-6
d_gene: .
abundance: .
j_gene: TRBJ2-5
CDR3aa: CASSLGVALETQYF
CDR3nt: TGTGCCAGCAGCTTGGGGGTGGCGTTGGAGACCCAGTACTTC

v_gene: TRBV4-1
d_gene: TRBD1
abundance: .
j_gene: TRBJ1-4
CDR3aa: CASSQVGGQTNLRGEKLFF
CDR3nt: TGCGCCAGCAGCCAAGTGGGGGGACAGACGAACCTTCGGGGTGAAAAACTGTTTTTT

v_gene: TRBV7-8
d_gene: .
abundance: .
j_gene: TRBJ1-6
CDR3aa: CASSPWGDATDNSPLHF
CDR3nt: TGTGCCAGCAGCCCCTGGGGGGACGCAACCGATAATTCACCCCTCCACTTT

v_gene: TRBV7-6
d_gene: .
abundance: .
j_gene: TRBJ2-1
CDR3aa: CASSRMELYNEQFF
CDR3nt: TGTGCCAGCAGCCGTATGGAGCTTTACAATGAGCAGTTCTTC

v_gene: TRBV4-1
d_gene: .
abundance: .
j_gene: TRBJ1-2
CDR3aa: CASSQRTEANYGYTF
CDR3nt: TGCGCCAGCAGCCAGAGGACCGAAGCTAACTATGGCTACACCTTC